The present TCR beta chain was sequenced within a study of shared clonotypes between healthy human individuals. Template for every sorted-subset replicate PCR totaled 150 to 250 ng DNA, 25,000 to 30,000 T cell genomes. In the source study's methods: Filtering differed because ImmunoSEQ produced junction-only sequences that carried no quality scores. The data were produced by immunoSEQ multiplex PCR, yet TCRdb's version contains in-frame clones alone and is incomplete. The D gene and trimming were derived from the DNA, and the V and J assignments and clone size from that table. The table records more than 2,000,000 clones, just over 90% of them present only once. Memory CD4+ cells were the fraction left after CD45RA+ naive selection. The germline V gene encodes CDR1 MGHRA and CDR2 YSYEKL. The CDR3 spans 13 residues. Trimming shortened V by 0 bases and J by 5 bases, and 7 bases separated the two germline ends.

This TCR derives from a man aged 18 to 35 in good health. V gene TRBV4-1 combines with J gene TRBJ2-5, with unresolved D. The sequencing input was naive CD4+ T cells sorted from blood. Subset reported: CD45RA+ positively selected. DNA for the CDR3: TGCGCCAGCAGCCAAGATTATGAGGAGACCCAGTACTTC. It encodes CASSQDYEETQYF.